This note documents a single TCR beta chain sequence. The data were obtained in a study of blood T cell repertoires in COVID-19. On the study more broadly: Some COVID-19 samples were acute and others convalescent; all came from the United States, Italy and Spain. Sources were T cells, B-cell-depleted T cells, or PBMCs; the material itself was cDNA or gDNA.

The trim removed 5 bases at V and 0 bases at J, leaving 9 bases unmatched. The germline V gene encodes CDR1 PRHDT and CDR2 FYEKMQ (reference sequence). The CDR3 runs 18 residues. In the original processing: Scientists estimated how many nucleated cells there were by amplifying reference gene primers. Only in-frame clones appear in the TCRdb table, and some are missing; sequencing was by immunoSEQ multiplex PCR. V, J and clone size are taken as reported in that table, and D and trimming were inferred from the DNA itself. Of 90,000 to 130,000 clones detected, about 85% appear once; the ten largest clones hold approximately 4.8%.

The chain joins TRBV13 to TRBJ2-3, with 12 bases that match TRBD2. This TCR was recovered from a human donor in a cohort sampled during active COVID-19. Material for sequencing was peripheral blood. CDR3 DNA: TGTGCCAGCAGCATTGGCCGGACTAGCGGGACTAGCACAGATACGCAGTATTTT. Its protein is CASSIGRTSGTSTDTQYF.